Below are 10 T cell receptor beta chains sequenced from a single sample in a study of blood T cells in healthy people across ages. A second PCR of roughly 7 to 11 cycles used a sample-barcoded 5' primer and a J-beta primer mix. TCRdb processed the 5' RACE reads anew with MiXCR; each CDR3 protein has one entry. The sample has 600,000 or so distinct CDR3 sequences, approximately 30% seen once; the top ten hold 15% to 19%. The sequencing sample was made of blood. These receptors were collected from an elderly woman in good health.

J is TRBJ2-5 and V is TRBV21-1; the tabulated D call, TRBD2, remains unverified against the DNA. TRBV21-1 is a pseudogene segment. The CDR3 loop spans 16 amino acids. CDR3 loop: CASSKPERGGGGAQYF. Here the CDR3 DNA reads TGTGCCAGCAGCAAACCTGAGCGGGGCGGCGGGGGGGCCCAGTACTTC.

This clonotype has just a few counts. The V and J genes are TRBV13 and TRBJ2-1; possible D gene TRBD2, 6 bases. The CDR3 sequence is 15 residues long. CDR1 and CDR2 (germline): PRHDT, FYEKMQ (reference sequence). Trimming cost V 1 base and J 5 bases, with 12 bases left between them. The CDR3 reads CASSLDLAEDNEQFF. CDR3 nucleotide sequence: TGTGCCAGCAGCTTAGATTTAGCGGAAGACAATGAGCAGTTCTTC.

The chain couples TRBV5-5 to TRBJ2-1; 10 positions agree with TRBD2. The CDR3 spans 14 residues. V gave up 5 bases and J gave up 9 bases; unmatched junction bases: 8. Germline V gene lookup returns CDR1 SGHKS and CDR2 YYEKEE (reference sequence). The CDR3 region has the DNA TGTGCCAGCAGGTCTAGCGGGGGCCACAGTGAGCAGTTCTTC. Its protein is CASRSSGGHSEQFF.

This clonotype showed up many times. The chain links TRBV28 to TRBJ1-2; TRBD1 aligns across 8 bases. The ends lost 10 bases at V and 2 bases at J; junction bases unmatched: 9. The CDR3 has 14 amino acids. CDR1 is MDHEN, CDR2 SYDVKM, per germline. CDR3 nucleotide sequence: TGTGCCATTTTTTCCACAGGGGGAAACTATGGCTACACCTTC. It specifies CAIFSTGGNYGYTF.

To note about this clonotype: A clone one base away is much larger, so this may be a read error. The chain carries TRBV7-3 and TRBJ2-1, with TRBD2 matching 8 bases. CDR1 SGHTA and CDR2 FQGTGA come from the germline V gene. The CDR3 has 16 amino acids. The CDR3 DNA reads TGTGCCAGCAGCTCCTTAGCGGGGAGCTCCTACAATGGGCAGTTCTTC. Its translation: CASSSLAGSSYNGQFF.

This clonotype came up a few times. The V gene is TRBV20-1, the J gene TRBJ1-5; 9 bases map to TRBD1. The germline gives CDR1 DFQATT, CDR2 SNEGSKA (reference sequence). The CDR3 sequence is 15 residues long. The ends lost 6 bases at V and 3 bases at J; junction bases unmatched: 9. The DNA for the CDR3 is TGCAGTGCGCCTCAACAGGGGGCGGCCAATCAGCCCCAGCATTTT. It is translated as CSAPQQGAANQPQHF.

This clonotype was counted many times. This chain joins TRBV6-5 and TRBJ1-1, with D uncertain. V lost 6 bases, J lost 4 bases, and 15 bases lay in between. Germline lookup yields CDR1 MNHEY and CDR2 SVGAGI. This CDR3 is 14 amino acids long. CDR3 loop: CASRPTLSSTEAFF. Written as DNA, the CDR3 is TGTGCCAGCAGACCAACGTTGAGTAGCACTGAAGCTTTCTTT.

This clonotype was observed a few times. The genes are TRBV15 and TRBJ2-1; no firm D call. V was cut by 0 bases and J by 0 bases, with 18 bases left in between. The CDR3 runs to 19 residues. Germline V lookup: CDR1 LNHNV, CDR2 YYDKDF (reference sequence). This chain's CDR3 is CATSREVGRWGSSYNEQFF. The CDR3 bases are TGTGCCACCAGCAGAGAGGTGGGAAGGTGGGGTAGCTCCTACAATGAGCAGTTCTTC.

This clonotype was counted at least ten times. The chain uses TRBV15 and TRBJ2-1; D unclear. Trimming cost V 0 bases and J 3 bases, with 9 bases left between them. Germline V gene data show CDR1 as LNHNV and CDR2 as YYDKDF (reference sequence). The CDR3 extends over 15 amino acids. CDR3 nucleotide sequence: TGTGCCACCAGCAGAGATGTCTCCGGCTACAATGAGCAGTTCTTC. Protein sequence: CATSRDVSGYNEQFF. The full variable domain, its missing parts supplied by reference TRBV15 and TRBJ2-1, is DAMVIQNPRYQVTQFGKPVTLSCSQTLNHNVMYWYQQKSSQAPKLLFHYYDKDFNNEADTPDNFQSRRPNTSFCFLDIRSPGLGDTAMYLCATSRDVSGYNEQFFGPGTRLTVL.

This clonotype appeared many times. The chain couples TRBV5-6 to TRBJ1-2; 9 nucleotides match TRBD1. J was trimmed by 6 bases and V by 5 bases; bases with no gene match: 14. The CDR3 runs to 16 residues. Germline V gives CDR1 SGHDT, CDR2 YYEEEE. The CDR3 sequence: CASSSPGTGRYNGYTF. DNA of the CDR3: TGTGCCAGCAGTTCACCCGGGACAGGGAGGTATAATGGCTACACCTTC.